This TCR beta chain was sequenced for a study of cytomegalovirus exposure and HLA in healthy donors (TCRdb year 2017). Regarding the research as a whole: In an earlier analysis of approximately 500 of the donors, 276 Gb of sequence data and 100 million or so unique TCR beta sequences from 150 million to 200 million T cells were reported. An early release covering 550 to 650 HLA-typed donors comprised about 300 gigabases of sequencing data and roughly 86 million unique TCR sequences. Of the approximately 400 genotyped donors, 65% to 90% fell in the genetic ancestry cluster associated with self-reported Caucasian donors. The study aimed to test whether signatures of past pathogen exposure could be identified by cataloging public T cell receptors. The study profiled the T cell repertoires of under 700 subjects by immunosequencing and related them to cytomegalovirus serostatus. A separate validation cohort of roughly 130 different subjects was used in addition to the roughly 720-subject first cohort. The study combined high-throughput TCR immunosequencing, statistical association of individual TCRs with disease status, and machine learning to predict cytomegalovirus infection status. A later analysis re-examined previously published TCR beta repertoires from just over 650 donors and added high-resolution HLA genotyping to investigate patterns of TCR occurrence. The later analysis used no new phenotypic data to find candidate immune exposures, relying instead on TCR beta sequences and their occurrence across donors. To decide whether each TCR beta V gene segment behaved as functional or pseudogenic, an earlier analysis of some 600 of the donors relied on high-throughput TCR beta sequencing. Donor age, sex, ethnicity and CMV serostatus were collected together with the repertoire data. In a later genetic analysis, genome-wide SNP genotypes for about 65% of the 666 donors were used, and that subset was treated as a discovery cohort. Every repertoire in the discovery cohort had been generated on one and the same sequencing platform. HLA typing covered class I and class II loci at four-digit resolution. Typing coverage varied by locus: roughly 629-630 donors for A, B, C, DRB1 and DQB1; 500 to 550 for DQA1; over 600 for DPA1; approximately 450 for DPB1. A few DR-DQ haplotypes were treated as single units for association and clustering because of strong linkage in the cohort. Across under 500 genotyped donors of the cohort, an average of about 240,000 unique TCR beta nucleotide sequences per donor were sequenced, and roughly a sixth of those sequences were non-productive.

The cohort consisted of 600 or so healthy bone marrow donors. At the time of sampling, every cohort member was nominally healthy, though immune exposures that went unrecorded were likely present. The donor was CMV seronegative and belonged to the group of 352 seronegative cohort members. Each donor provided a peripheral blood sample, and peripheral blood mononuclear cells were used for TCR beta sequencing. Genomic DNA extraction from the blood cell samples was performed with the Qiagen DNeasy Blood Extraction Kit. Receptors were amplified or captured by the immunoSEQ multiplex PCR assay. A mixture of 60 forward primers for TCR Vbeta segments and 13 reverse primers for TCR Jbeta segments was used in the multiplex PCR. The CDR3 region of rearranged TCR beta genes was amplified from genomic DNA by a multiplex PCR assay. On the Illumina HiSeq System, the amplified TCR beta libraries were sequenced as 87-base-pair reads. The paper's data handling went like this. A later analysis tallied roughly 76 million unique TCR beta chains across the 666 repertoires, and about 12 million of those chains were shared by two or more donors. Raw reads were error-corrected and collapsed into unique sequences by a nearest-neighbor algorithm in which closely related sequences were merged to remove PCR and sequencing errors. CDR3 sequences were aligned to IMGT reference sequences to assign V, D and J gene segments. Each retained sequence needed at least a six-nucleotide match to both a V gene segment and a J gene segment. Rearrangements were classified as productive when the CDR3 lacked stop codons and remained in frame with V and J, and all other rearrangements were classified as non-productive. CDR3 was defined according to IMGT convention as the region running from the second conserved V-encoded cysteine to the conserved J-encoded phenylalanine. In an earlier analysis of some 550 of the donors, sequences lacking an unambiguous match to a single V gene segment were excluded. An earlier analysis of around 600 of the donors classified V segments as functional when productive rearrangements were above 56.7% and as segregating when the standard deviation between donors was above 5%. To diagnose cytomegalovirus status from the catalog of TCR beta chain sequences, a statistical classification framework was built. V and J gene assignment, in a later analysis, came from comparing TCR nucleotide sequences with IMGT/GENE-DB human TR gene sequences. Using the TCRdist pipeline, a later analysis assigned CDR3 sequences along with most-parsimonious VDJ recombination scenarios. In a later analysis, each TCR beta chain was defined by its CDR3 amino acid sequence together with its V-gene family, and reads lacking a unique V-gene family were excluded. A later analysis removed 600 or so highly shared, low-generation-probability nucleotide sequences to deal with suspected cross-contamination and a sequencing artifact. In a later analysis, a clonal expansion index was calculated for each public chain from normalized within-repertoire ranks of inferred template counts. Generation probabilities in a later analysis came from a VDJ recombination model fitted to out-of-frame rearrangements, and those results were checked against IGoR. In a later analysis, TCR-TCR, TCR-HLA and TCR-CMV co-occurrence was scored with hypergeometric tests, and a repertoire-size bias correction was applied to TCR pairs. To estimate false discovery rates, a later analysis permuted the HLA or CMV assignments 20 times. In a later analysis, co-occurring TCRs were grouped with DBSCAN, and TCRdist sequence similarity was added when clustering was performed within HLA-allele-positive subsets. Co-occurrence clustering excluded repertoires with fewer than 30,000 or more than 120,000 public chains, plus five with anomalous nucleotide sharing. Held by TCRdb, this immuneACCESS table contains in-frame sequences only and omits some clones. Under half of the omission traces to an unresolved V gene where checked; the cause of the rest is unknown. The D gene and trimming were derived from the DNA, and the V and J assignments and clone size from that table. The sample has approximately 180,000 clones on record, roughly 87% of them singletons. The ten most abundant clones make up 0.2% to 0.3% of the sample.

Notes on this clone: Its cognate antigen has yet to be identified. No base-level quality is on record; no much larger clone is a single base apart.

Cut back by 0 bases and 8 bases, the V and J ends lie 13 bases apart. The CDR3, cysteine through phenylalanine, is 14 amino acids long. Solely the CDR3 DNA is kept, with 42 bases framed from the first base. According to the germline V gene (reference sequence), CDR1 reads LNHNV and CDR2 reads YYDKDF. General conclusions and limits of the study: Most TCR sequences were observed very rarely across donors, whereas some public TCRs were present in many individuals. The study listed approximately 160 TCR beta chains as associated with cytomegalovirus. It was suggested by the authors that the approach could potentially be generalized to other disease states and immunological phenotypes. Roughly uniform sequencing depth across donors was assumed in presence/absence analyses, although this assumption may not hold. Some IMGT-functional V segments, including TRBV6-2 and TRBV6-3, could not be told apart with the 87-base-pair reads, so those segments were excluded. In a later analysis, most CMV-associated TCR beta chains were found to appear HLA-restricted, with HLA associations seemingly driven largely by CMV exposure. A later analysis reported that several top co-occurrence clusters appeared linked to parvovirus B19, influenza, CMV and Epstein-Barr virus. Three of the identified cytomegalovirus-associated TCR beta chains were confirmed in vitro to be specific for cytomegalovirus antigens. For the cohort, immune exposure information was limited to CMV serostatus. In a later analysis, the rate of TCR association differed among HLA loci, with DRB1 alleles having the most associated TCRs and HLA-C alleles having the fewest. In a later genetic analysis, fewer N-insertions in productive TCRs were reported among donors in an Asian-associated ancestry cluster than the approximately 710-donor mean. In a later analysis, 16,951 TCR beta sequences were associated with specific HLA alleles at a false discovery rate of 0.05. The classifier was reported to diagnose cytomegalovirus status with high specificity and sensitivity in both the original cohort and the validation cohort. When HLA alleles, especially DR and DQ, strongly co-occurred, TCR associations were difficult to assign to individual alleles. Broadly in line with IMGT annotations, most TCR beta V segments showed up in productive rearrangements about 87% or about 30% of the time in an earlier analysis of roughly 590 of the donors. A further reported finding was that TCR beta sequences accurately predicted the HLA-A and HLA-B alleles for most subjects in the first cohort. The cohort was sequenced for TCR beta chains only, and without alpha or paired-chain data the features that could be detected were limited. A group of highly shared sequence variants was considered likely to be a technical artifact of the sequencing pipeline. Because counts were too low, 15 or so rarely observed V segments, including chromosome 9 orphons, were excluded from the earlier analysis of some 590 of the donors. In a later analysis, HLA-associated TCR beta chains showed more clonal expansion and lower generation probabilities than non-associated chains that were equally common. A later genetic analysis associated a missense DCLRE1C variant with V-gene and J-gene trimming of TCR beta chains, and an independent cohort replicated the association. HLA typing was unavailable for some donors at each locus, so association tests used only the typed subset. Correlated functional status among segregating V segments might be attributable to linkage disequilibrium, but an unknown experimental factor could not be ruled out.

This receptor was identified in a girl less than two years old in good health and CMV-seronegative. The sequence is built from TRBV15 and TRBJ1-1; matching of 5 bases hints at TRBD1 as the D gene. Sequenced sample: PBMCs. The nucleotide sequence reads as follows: TGTGCCACCAGCAGAGATAGGGGTTTGAGGGAAGCTTTCTTT. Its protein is CATSRDRGLREAFF.